This TCR beta chain was recovered during a study of shared clonotypes between healthy human individuals. What was sequenced on ten immunoSEQ deep assay plates was unsorted PBMC DNA. TCRdb's table, derived via immunoSEQ multiplex PCR, lists solely in-frame clones and lacks some. Among 450,000 to 500,000 clones listed, about 84% were seen once. Only Caucasian adults living in Nashville, Tennessee served as donors. Germline CDR1 is SNHLY and CDR2 is FYNNEI. Trimming removed 7 bases at V and 0 bases at J, with 13 bases between. The CDR3 runs 15 residues. This sequence originates from a woman between 35 and 50 years old in good health. Some clones in this sample may be carry-over from other donors' samples. The V and J genes are TRBV2 and TRBJ2-1; TRBD1 is a possible D gene (5 bases). The sequenced sample consisted of PBMCs. The CDR3 DNA reads as TGTGCCAGCACCCTCAGGACAAGCTCCTACAATGAGCAGTTCTTC. Translating gives CASTLRTSSYNEQFF.